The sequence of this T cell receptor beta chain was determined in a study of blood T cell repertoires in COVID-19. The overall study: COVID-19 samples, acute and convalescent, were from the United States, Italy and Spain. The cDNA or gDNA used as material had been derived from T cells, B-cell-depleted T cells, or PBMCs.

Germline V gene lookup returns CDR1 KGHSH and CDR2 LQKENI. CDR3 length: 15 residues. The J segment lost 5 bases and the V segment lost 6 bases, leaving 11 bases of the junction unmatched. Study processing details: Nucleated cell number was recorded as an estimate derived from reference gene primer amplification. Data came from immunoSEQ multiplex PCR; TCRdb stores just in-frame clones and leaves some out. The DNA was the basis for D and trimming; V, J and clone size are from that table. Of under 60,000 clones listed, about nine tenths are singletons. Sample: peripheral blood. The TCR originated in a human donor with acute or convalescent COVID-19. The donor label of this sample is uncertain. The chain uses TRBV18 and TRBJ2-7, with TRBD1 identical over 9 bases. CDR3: CASSAGQGGLNEQYF. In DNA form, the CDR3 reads TGTGCCAGCTCCGCGGGACAGGGAGGATTGAACGAGCAGTACTTC.